Listed here are 20 T cell receptor beta chains from one sample, sequenced in a study of cytomegalovirus exposure and HLA in healthy donors. Sequencing used immunoSEQ multiplex PCR; TCRdb keeps in-frame clones, though not all of them. The sample carries more than 95,000 clones, roughly nine tenths recorded once. The material sequenced was PBMCs. These receptors all stem from a man aged 18-30 years in good health and CMV-seropositive.

The chain joins TRBV5-4 to TRBJ1-6; no clear D. Trimming pared 1 base from V and 6 bases from J, leaving 14 bases between. There are 16 residues in the CDR3. Germline V lookup: CDR1 SGHNT, CDR2 YYREEE (reference sequence). CDR3 DNA: TGTGCCAGCAGCTTGTTGGCCGGCCGGGGTAATTCACCCCTCCACTTT. Translating gives CASSLLAGRGNSPLHF.

The chain has TRBV10-2 and TRBJ2-1; TRBD1 aligns across 7 bases. The CDR3 totals 15 residues. The V segment lost 6 bases and the J segment 10 bases; nucleotides outside the gene matches: 15. Germline lookup yields CDR1 WSHSY and CDR2 SAAADI. This CDR3 is CASRNLRQGSREQFF. The DNA for the CDR3 is TGCGCCAGCAGGAACCTTCGACAGGGTTCTCGGGAGCAGTTCTTC.

This clone has more than one count but fewer than ten. V and J are TRBV2 and TRBJ2-3; 8 bases line up with TRBD1. V gave up 8 bases and J gave up 2 bases; unmatched junction bases: 12. The CDR3 runs to 16 residues. Germline values: CDR1 SNHLY, CDR2 FYNNEI. The CDR3 protein is CASYGDRTGNTDTQYF. DNA for the CDR3: TGTGCCAGCTACGGGGACCGGACAGGGAACACAGATACGCAGTATTTT.

This clone appeared a few times. The chain recombines TRBV2 with TRBJ2-5, with 7 bases lining up with TRBD1. The CDR3 loop spans 12 amino acids. Germline V CDR1 and CDR2: SNHLY, FYNNEI. V gave up 4 bases and J gave up 4 bases; unmatched junction bases: 0. Here the CDR3 reads CASSGQGETQYF. The DNA of the CDR3 is TGTGCCAGCAGTGGACAGGGAGAGACCCAGTACTTC.

The chain couples TRBV27 to TRBJ2-2; 7 nucleotides agree with TRBD1. This CDR3 contains 16 residues. Looked up from germline, CDR1 is MNHEY and CDR2 is SMNVEV (reference sequence). V trimming: 1 base; J trimming: 4 bases; junction bases outside the gene matches: 6. CDR3 DNA sequence: TGTGCCAGCAGTTTATTGAGGGGGCAGACCACCGGGGAGCTGTTTTTT. Protein product: CASSLLRGQTTGELFF.

The chain employs TRBV10-2 and TRBJ2-5; 10 bases are shared with TRBD2. The CDR3 totals 15 residues. V dropped 7 bases and J dropped 5; count of bases not matched to a gene: 10. In germline, CDR1 is WSHSY, CDR2 SAAADI. The CDR3 reads CASTGASGGGETQYF. CDR3 bases: TGCGCCAGCACTGGGGCTAGCGGGGGTGGGGAGACCCAGTACTTC.

The rearrangement uses TRBV4-3 and TRBJ2-7; 15 bases fit TRBD2. In germline, CDR1 is LGHNA, CDR2 YSLEER. The trim removed 1 base at V and 2 bases at J, leaving 12 bases unmatched. This CDR3 is built from 20 residues. In DNA form, the CDR3 reads TGCGCCAGCAGCCAAGTTCGCTGGACTAGCGGGGGGGCCCACCCCTACGAGCAGTACTTC. This translates into CASSQVRWTSGGAHPYEQYF.

V gene TRBV2 combines with J gene TRBJ2-7, with 8 bases aligning to TRBD2. Germline CDR1 and CDR2: SNHLY and FYNNEI. This CDR3 is built from 14 residues. J lost 3 bases, V lost 7 bases, and 8 bases had no gene match. CDR3 in amino acids: CASKWGGGIYEQYF. The CDR3 bases are TGTGCCAGCAAATGGGGCGGGGGGATCTACGAGCAGTACTTC.

This chain uses TRBV4-1 with TRBJ1-5; D is ambiguous. The V gene lost 1 base and the J gene lost 1 base, with 5 bases spanning the gap. CDR3 size: 14 residues. Germline CDR1 MGHRA, CDR2 YSYEKL. CDR3 sequence: CASSQGLSNQPQHF. CDR3 nucleotides: TGCGCCAGCAGCCAAGGACTAAGCAATCAGCCCCAGCATTTT.

CDR3 protein: CASSRGQGKETQYF. The CDR3 nucleotides are TGCGCCAGCAGCCGGGGACAGGGGAAAGAGACCCAGTACTTC. The chain links TRBV4-1 to TRBJ2-5; TRBD1 matches at 10 bases. The germline V gene encodes CDR1 MGHRA and CDR2 YSYEKL. V lost 4 bases, J lost 3 bases, and 2 bases stayed unmatched. This CDR3 has 14 residues.

V is TRBV27 and J is TRBJ1-2; D ambiguous. Germline V gene sequence: CDR1 MNHEY, CDR2 SMNVEV (reference sequence). The ends were cut back, 4 bases at V and 0 bases at J, with 6 bases in the middle. There are 13 residues in the CDR3. As DNA, the CDR3 is TGTGCCAGCAGTTCCGGAGCTAACTATGGCTACACCTTC. Protein: CASSSGANYGYTF.

The chain links TRBV9 to TRBJ2-5; weak D call: TRBD1 (5 bases). V was cut by 0 bases and J by 3 bases, with 9 bases left in between. The CDR3 is 14 residues long. The germline gives CDR1 SGDLS, CDR2 YYNGEE. The CDR3 coding sequence is TGTGCCAGCAGCGTAGAGGGCAGGGAAGAGACCCAGTACTTC. It codes for CASSVEGREETQYF.

The chain is built from TRBV20-1 and TRBJ2-7, with TRBD1 as a possible D gene (6 bases). V gave up 6 bases and J gave up 5 bases, with 11 bases separating them. The CDR3 length is 11 residues. CDR1 and CDR2 from the germline V gene are DFQATT and SNEGSKA (reference sequence). CDR3 sequence (DNA): TGCAGTGCCAACACAGGGAACGAGCAGTACTTC. Translating gives CSANTGNEQYF.

This sequence joins TRBV7-9 and TRBJ2-1, with 7 bases identical to TRBD2. The germline gives CDR1 SEHNR, CDR2 FQNEAQ (reference sequence). V dropped 4 bases and J dropped 5; count of bases not matched to a gene: 8. This CDR3 has 15 amino acids. The DNA of the CDR3 is TGTGCCAGCAGCTCAGAAGTGGGAGGGGACAATGAGCAGTTCTTC. Amino acids: CASSSEVGGDNEQFF.

This rearrangement joins TRBV5-4 to TRBJ2-1; the match to TRBD1 covers 7 bases. V lost 3 bases and J lost 6; bases outside the gene matches: 3. Germline CDR1 is SGHNT and CDR2 is YYREEE (reference sequence). The CDR3 has 13 residues. CDR3 amino acids: CASSYGTANEQFF. CDR3 DNA sequence: TGTGCCAGCAGCTATGGGACAGCCAATGAGCAGTTCTTC.

The rearrangement links TRBV28 to TRBJ2-7; 7 nucleotides line up with TRBD2. The CDR3 length is 15 residues. With 7 bases clipped from V and 0 bases from J, the junction kept 9 bases outside the gene matches. Germline lookup yields CDR1 MDHEN and CDR2 SYDVKM. This chain's CDR3 is CASKSSGQISYEQYF. The CDR3 DNA sequence: TGTGCCAGCAAATCTAGCGGCCAAATCTCCTACGAGCAGTACTTC.

This sequence joins TRBV7-2 and TRBJ1-5; the D is unclear. The V end lost 1 base, the J end lost 6 bases, and 7 bases lay between the germline ends. Germline CDR1 and CDR2: SGHTA and FQGNSA. This CDR3 is 13 amino acids long. CDR3 sequence reads: CASSLGALQPQHF. Here the CDR3 DNA reads TGTGCCAGCAGCTTAGGGGCACTTCAGCCCCAGCATTTT.

The gene calls are TRBV7-9 and TRBJ2-5; TRBD1 is a possible D gene (6 bases). Germline assignment: CDR1 SEHNR and CDR2 FQNEAQ (reference sequence). Trimming took 1 base from V and 6 from J, leaving 9 bases between them. The CDR3 is 13 amino acids. DNA of the CDR3: TGTGCCAGCAGCTTAGTCAGGGGTAAGACCCAGTACTTC. This gives the protein CASSLVRGKTQYF.

In regard to this clone: Germline and junction disagree at one end, which may indicate a read error. The gene calls are TRBV28 and TRBJ1-3, with 7 bases aligning to TRBD1. The CDR3 totals 15 residues. CDR1 is MDHEN and CDR2 is SYDVKM in the germline V gene. The CDR3 region is CASSLLGQAVHTIYF. CDR3 in DNA: TGTGCCAGCAGCTTATTAGGACAGGCGGTCCACACCATATATTTT.

The rearrangement joins TRBV10-2 to TRBJ1-4, with 8 bases that match TRBD1. The CDR3 runs 16 residues. Germline V gene lookup returns CDR1 WSHSY and CDR2 SAAADI. Unmatched junction bases numbered 8, after V lost 3 bases and J lost 5 bases. This chain's CDR3 is CASSDPAQGANEKLFF. The CDR3 bases are TGCGCCAGCAGTGACCCGGCCCAGGGGGCGAATGAAAAACTGTTTTTT.